The 18 T cell receptor beta chains in this list originate from one sample, sequenced in a study of T cell responses to AZD1222 COVID-19 vaccine. Here immunoSEQ multiplex PCR was the method, and the copy in TCRdb shows in-frame clones only, minus some. The table has roughly 120,000 clones, around 87% seen once. The sample in question was peripheral blood, obtained on day 0 of AZD1222 vaccination. The origin of the receptors is an adult in good health.

The rearrangement links TRBV15 to TRBJ1-2; maybe TRBD1 (5 bases). The CDR3 consists of 17 residues. V lost 0 bases and J 1 base, leaving 15 bases between the germline ends. Per the germline V gene, CDR1 is LNHNV and CDR2 is YYDKDF (reference sequence). As DNA, the CDR3 is TGTGCCACCAGCAGAGATAAAGGCAGGGCTTATAACTATGGCTACACCTTC. Translated, it gives CATSRDKGRAYNYGYTF.

This clone was counted a single time. The chain has TRBV6-2 or TRBV6-3 and TRBJ2-7; D gene ambiguous. The CDR3 consists of 13 residues. The germline V and J ends were trimmed by 4 bases and 2 bases, with 9 bases remaining between them. Germline lookup yields CDR1 MNHEY and CDR2 SVGEGT. The CDR3 coding sequence is TGTGCCAGCAGTTTGGGTCGTACCTACGAGCAGTACTTC. Encoded protein: CASSLGRTYEQYF.

This chain joins TRBV6-2 or TRBV6-3 and TRBJ2-1; D is unresolved. This CDR3 has 19 amino acids. The V gene's germline CDR1 is MNHEY and CDR2 SVGEGT. V was pared by 6 bases and J by 11 bases, with 35 bases between. CDR3 region: CASRPLSRTPQLGGSKQFF. The CDR3 nucleotides read TGTGCCAGCAGGCCTCTGTCGCGTACCCCTCAATTGGGCGGATCGAAGCAGTTCTTC.

The chain has TRBV19 and TRBJ1-2, with D maybe TRBD1 (6 bases). Between the trimmed V and J ends, which lost 3 bases and 3 bases, there was a span of 11 bases. This CDR3 is built from 14 residues. Germline CDR1 is LNHDA and CDR2 is SQIVND (reference sequence). The DNA of the CDR3 is TGTGCCAGTAGTATGAGCCGGGGGCACTATGGCTACACCTTC. Protein product: CASSMSRGHYGYTF.

The genes are TRBV7-2 and TRBJ2-6, with a possible D match to TRBD2 (5 bases). CDR3 size: 12 residues. The V gene lost 5 bases and the J gene lost 8 bases, with 7 bases spanning the gap. Germline lookup yields CDR1 SGHTA and CDR2 FQGNSA. The CDR3 loop reads CASSPGSNVLTF. The CDR3 DNA is TGTGCCAGCAGCCCGGGGTCCAACGTCCTGACTTTC.

The chain has TRBV11-2 and TRBJ2-7, with D tentatively TRBD1 or TRBD2 (5 bases each). The germline gives CDR1 SGHAT, CDR2 FQNNGV. V was cut by 5 bases and J by 2 bases, with 13 bases left in between. The CDR3 has 14 amino acids. CDR3 sequence (DNA): TGTGCCAGCAGCCCCTTGAGGGGAACCTACGAGCAGTACTTC. It translates to CASSPLRGTYEQYF. The entire variable domain, with the rest obtained from reference TRBV11-2 and TRBJ2-7, is as follows: EAGVAQSPRYKIIEKRQSVAFWCNPISGHATLYWYQQILGQGPKLLIQFQNNGVVDDSQLPKDRFSAERLKGVDSTLKIQPAKLEDSAVYLCASSPLRGTYEQYFGPGTRLTVT.

Written as DNA, the CDR3 is TGTGCCAGCAGGGTAGCGGGAGGTAATGAGCAGTTCTTC. The encoded protein is CASRVAGGNEQFF. V usage is TRBV14 and J usage is TRBJ2-1, with 10 positions matching TRBD2. Germline trimming cut 6 bases from V and 7 bases from J; bases unmatched to any gene: 3. CDR3 length equals 13 residues. Germline V gene lookup returns CDR1 SGHDN and CDR2 FVKESK.

The rearrangement links TRBV29-1 to TRBJ1-2; 7 positions agree with TRBD1. The germline CDR1 and CDR2 sequences are SQVTM and ANQGSEA. The CDR3 runs to 14 residues. With V trimmed by 5 bases and J by 8 bases, 14 bases remained unmatched. CDR3 in amino acids: CSVPAPNRQGGYTF. The CDR3 nucleotides read TGCAGCGTTCCAGCCCCAAACCGACAGGGCGGCTACACCTTC.

This clone was counted a single time. This chain uses TRBV4-2 with TRBJ1-5; D is undetermined. Trimming shortened V by 0 bases and J by 6 bases, and 15 bases separated the two germline ends. This CDR3 comprises 16 residues. The germline gives CDR1 LGHNA, CDR2 YNFKEQ. The CDR3 loop is CASSQDKQGAAQPQHF. For the CDR3, the DNA is TGTGCCAGCAGCCAAGATAAGCAAGGAGCGGCTCAGCCCCAGCATTTT.

CDR3 loop: CASSRRGNEQFF. The CDR3 DNA follows: TGTGCCAGCAGCCGCAGAGGGAATGAGCAGTTCTTC. The genes are TRBV5-8 and TRBJ2-1; a weak D match, TRBD2 (5 bases). Trimming left V 4 bases short and J 7 bases short, with 9 bases between. The CDR3 extends over 12 amino acids. Looked up from germline, CDR1 is SGHTS and CDR2 is YDEGEE.

This clone was seen once. This chain links TRBV30 with TRBJ1-6; no definite D call. From germline, CDR1 is GTSNPN and CDR2 SVGIG (reference sequence). The CDR3 consists of 15 residues. V dropped 1 base and J dropped 3 bases, with 10 bases sitting between them. DNA of the CDR3: TGTGCCTGGAGTGGTCGCAGCTTCTATAATTCACCCCTCCACTTT. Encoded protein: CAWSGRSFYNSPLHF.

This clone was seen a few times. This chain connects TRBV3-1 (or the pseudogene TRBV3-2) to TRBJ2-7; D is possibly TRBD1 or TRBD2 (5 bases each). The CDR3 has 16 amino acids. Trimming shortened V by 10 bases and J by 2 bases, and 24 bases separated the two germline ends. Germline CDR1 and CDR2: LGHDT and YNNKEL (reference sequence). This chain's CDR3 is CATRFFDRDDPYEQYF. In DNA form, the CDR3 reads TGTGCCACCCGCTTTTTTGATCGGGACGATCCCTACGAGCAGTACTTC.

This clone was counted between two and nine times. The rearrangement joins TRBV7-9 to TRBJ2-3; 7 bases match TRBD2. This CDR3 is 15 amino acids long. Trimming cost V 2 bases and J 5 bases; bases outside gene matches: 7. CDR1 is SEHNR, CDR2 FQNEAQ, per germline (reference sequence). CDR3 residues: CASSLLPGGGDTQYF. CDR3 DNA sequence: TGTGCCAGCAGCTTACTCCCGGGAGGTGGAGATACGCAGTATTTT.

The rearrangement joins TRBV19 to TRBJ2-5, with 8 bases fitting TRBD1. There are 14 residues in the CDR3. Germline V gene lookup returns CDR1 LNHDA and CDR2 SQIVND (reference sequence). Trimming took 3 bases from V and 7 from J; bases not matched to a gene: 7. In nucleotides, the CDR3 is TGTGCCAGTAGTATGTCCGGGACAGGTGTGACCCAGTACTTC. This encodes CASSMSGTGVTQYF.

This clone has a handful of counts. The chain combines TRBV28 with TRBJ1-4, with 10 bases lining up with TRBD1. Trimming cost V 4 bases and J 10 bases; bases outside gene matches: 12. CDR3 length: 16 residues. Germline V gene data show CDR1 as MDHEN and CDR2 as SYDVKM. The CDR3 protein is CASSYRDGTGATKLFF. CDR3 in DNA: TGTGCCAGCAGTTATCGGGACGGGACAGGGGCTACAAAACTGTTTTTT. Full variable domain (remainder filled in from reference TRBV28 and TRBJ1-4): DVKVTQSSRYLVKRTGEKVFLECVQDMDHENMFWYRQDPGLGLRLIYFSYDVKMKEKGDIPEGYSVSREKKERFSLILESASTNQTSMYLCASSYRDGTGATKLFFGSGTQLSVL.

Notes on this clone: Its ends do not fully match the called genes, so a read error is possible. The CDR3 DNA is TGTGCCAGCGGCTTGACGAAGAATCAGCCCCAGCATTTT. Amino acids: CASGLTKNQPQHF. The chain uses TRBV7-2 and TRBJ1-5, with no clear D. This CDR3 is 13 amino acids long. The germline V gene has CDR1 SGHTA and CDR2 FQGNSA.

This rearrangement joins TRBV18 to TRBJ2-7; 8 positions agree with TRBD1. The CDR3 spans 16 residues. The V and J ends lost 2 bases and 5 bases, in that order; junction bases with no gene match: 11. Germline V gives CDR1 KGHSH, CDR2 LQKENI. The CDR3 here is CASSPFGGQGGDEQYF. CDR3 DNA sequence: TGTGCCAGCTCACCATTCGGTGGACAGGGCGGCGACGAGCAGTACTTC.

This rearrangement joins TRBV7-9 to TRBJ2-7; 10 bases line up with TRBD1. V gave up 3 bases and J gave up 4 bases; unmatched junction bases: 3. The length of the CDR3 is 14 residues. Germline CDR1 and CDR2: SEHNR and FQNEAQ (reference sequence). As DNA, the CDR3 is TGTGCCAGCAGCTTCGGGGGACAGGGGTACGAGCAGTACTTC. Its translation is CASSFGGQGYEQYF.